This T cell receptor (delta chain) stems from a study of gamma-delta chains in newborns, infants, children. Study-wide context: Innate gammadelta T cells reportedly expand polyclonally right after birth, driven by microbial exposure, per the title.

TCRdb reprocessed the reads through CATT. The sample holds about 9,200 delta-chain clones, approximately 24% seen once. The CDR3 length is 19 residues. CDR1 and CDR2 from the germline V gene are GEAIGNYY and EKD. The ends lost 0 bases at V and 3 bases at J; junction bases unmatched: 13. This clone came up a few times. The clonotype originates from a child who was a newborn, infant or young child, either healthy, febrile or measles-vaccinated (not recorded which). The chain is built from TRDV2 and TRDJ1; TRDD3 aligns across 12 bases. The sample was blood. CDR3 sequence reads: CACDTVLGDTQPKSDKLIF. The DNA for the CDR3 is TGTGCCTGTGACACCGTACTGGGGGATACCCAACCTAAATCCGATAAACTCATCTTT.